The 27 T cell receptor beta chains below were found in one sample sequenced in a study of blood T cell repertoires in COVID-19. TCRdb's table, derived via immunoSEQ multiplex PCR, lists solely in-frame clones and lacks some. This sample yields tens of thousands of clones, of which 89% are seen a single time; more than 5% belongs to the top ten. What was sequenced was peripheral blood. All receptors come from a man in his 60s with COVID-19, enrolled during active disease.

This clone turned up a few times. The rearrangement links TRBV18 to TRBJ2-5; 8 bases line up with TRBD2. The CDR3 is 16 amino acids. The V gene end was trimmed by 3 bases and the J gene end by 0 bases; junction bases not matched to a gene: 6. Germline CDR1 is KGHSH and CDR2 is LQKENI. DNA for the CDR3: TGTGCCAGCTCACCTCCGGGAGGGGGGTACCAAGAGACCCAGTACTTC. Residues: CASSPPGGGYQETQYF.

The chain carries TRBV5-4 and TRBJ2-3; D possibly corresponds to TRBD1 (5 bases). V was trimmed by 0 bases and J by 0 bases, leaving 11 bases between them. The CDR3 is made up of 16 amino acids. The germline CDR1 and CDR2 sequences are SGHNT and YYREEE (reference sequence). The CDR3, as DNA: TGTGCCAGCAGCTTGGAGGCAGGGTTTAGCACAGATACGCAGTATTTT. Amino acids: CASSLEAGFSTDTQYF.

This chain joins TRBV5-1 and TRBJ1-1; D ambiguous. The ends were cut back, 3 bases at V and 4 bases at J, with 13 bases in the middle. CDR3 size: 14 residues. From germline, CDR1 is SGHRS and CDR2 YFSETQ. The CDR3 here is CASSSNVVGTEAFF. Here the CDR3 DNA reads TGCGCCAGCAGCTCGAACGTCGTCGGCACTGAAGCTTTCTTT.

The chain employs TRBV5-6 and TRBJ1-4; D is unclear. V was clipped by 3 bases and J by 4 bases, with 16 bases between them. The CDR3 spans 16 residues. The V gene's germline CDR1 is SGHDT and CDR2 YYEEEE. CDR3 residues: CASSSPGVLRNEKLFF. In DNA form, the CDR3 reads TGTGCCAGCAGCTCCCCCGGGGTCCTTCGTAATGAAAAACTGTTTTTT.

This clone has a single count. The V and J genes are TRBV9 and TRBJ2-1, with 7 bases lining up with TRBD2. CDR3 length: 14 amino acids. Germline assignment: CDR1 SGDLS and CDR2 YYNGEE. Trimming took 1 base from V and 9 from J; bases not matched to a gene: 7. Here the CDR3 DNA reads TGTGCCAGCAGCGTATATAAGGGGAGGGGTGAGCAGTTCTTC. It yields the protein CASSVYKGRGEQFF. The full variable domain, in which reference TRBV9 and TRBJ2-1 provide the parts outside the CDR3, is DSGVTQTPKHLITATGQRVTLRCSPRSGDLSVYWYQQSLDQGLQFLIQYYNGEERAKGNILERFSAQQFPDLHSELNLSSLELGDSALYFCASSVYKGRGEQFFGPGTRLTVL.

The chain combines TRBV12-5 with TRBJ2-1; 8 positions agree with TRBD1. This CDR3 spans 15 amino acids. CDR1 is LGHNT and CDR2 is FRNRAP in the germline V gene. V lost 6 bases to trimming and J lost 10 bases; unmatched junction nucleotides: 14. The CDR3: CASGPGGTGNWEQFF. For the CDR3, the DNA is TGTGCTAGTGGCCCGGGCGGGACAGGCAATTGGGAGCAGTTCTTC.

The V call is TRBV9, the J call TRBJ2-7; 9 positions match TRBD1. CDR1 and CDR2 (germline): SGDLS, YYNGEE. V was pared by 0 bases and J by 3 bases, with 10 bases of the junction left unmatched. This CDR3 has 17 residues. CDR3 nucleotides: TGTGCCAGCAGCGTAGGAGGAGGGCGGGACAGGGACTACGAGCAGTACTTC. Translation gives CASSVGGGRDRDYEQYF.

The chain's CDR3 is CASSQATGIGYTF. The CDR3 nucleotides are TGCGCCAGCAGCCAAGCTACGGGTATCGGCTACACCTTC. J is TRBJ1-2 and V is TRBV4-1; D is ambiguous. The CDR3 extends over 13 amino acids. Germline assignment: CDR1 MGHRA and CDR2 YSYEKL. The V gene lost 1 base and the J gene lost 8 bases, with 11 bases spanning the gap.

The chain uses TRBV12-3 or TRBV12-4 and TRBJ2-2; possibly TRBD1 for D (5 bases). Trimming shortened V by 3 bases and J by 4 bases, and 6 bases separated the two germline ends. This CDR3 has 13 amino acids. The CDR3 loop reads CASSFGATGELFF. The DNA of the CDR3 is TGTGCCAGCAGTTTTGGGGCCACCGGGGAGCTGTTTTTT.

DNA of the CDR3: TGTGCCAGCAGGCCTCGGGACAGCTCTGGAAACACCATATATTTT. Translation gives CASRPRDSSGNTIYF. The V call is TRBV6-5, the J call TRBJ1-3, with 7 bases fitting TRBD1. The trim removed 6 bases at V and 0 bases at J, leaving 5 bases unmatched. The CDR3 spans 15 residues. Germline loops: CDR1 MNHEY, CDR2 SVGAGI.

V is TRBV7-8 and J is TRBJ1-2; TRBD1 agrees at 7 bases. V was clipped by 2 bases and J by 6 bases; unmatched bases: 6. This CDR3 has 14 amino acids. The germline V gene encodes CDR1 SGHVS and CDR2 FQNEAQ. DNA for the CDR3: TGTGCCAGCAGCTTACGGGACACAGGGGATGGCTACACCTTC. It specifies CASSLRDTGDGYTF.

The chain is built from TRBV5-1 and TRBJ2-5; D possibly corresponds to TRBD2 (5 bases). In germline, CDR1 is SGHRS, CDR2 YFSETQ. The CDR3 spans 16 residues. The V end was cut by 2 bases, the J end by 0 bases, with 14 bases between. CDR3 sequence: CASSFYFGSHQETQYF. Written as DNA, the CDR3 is TGCGCCAGCAGCTTTTACTTTGGGAGCCACCAAGAGACCCAGTACTTC.

The rearrangement joins TRBV28 to TRBJ1-6; D gene ambiguous. CDR1 and CDR2 from the germline V gene are MDHEN and SYDVKM. The CDR3 spans 13 residues. V shed 4 bases and J shed 10 bases, with 11 bases lying between them. CDR3 loop: CASSSTDESPLHF. CDR3 nucleotide sequence: TGTGCCAGCAGTTCTACAGACGAGTCACCCCTCCACTTT. Full variable domain (missing parts from reference TRBV28 and TRBJ1-6): DVKVTQSSRYLVKRTGEKVFLECVQDMDHENMFWYRQDPGLGLRLIYFSYDVKMKEKGDIPEGYSVSREKKERFSLILESASTNQTSMYLCASSSTDESPLHFGNGTRLTVT.

The chain combines TRBV7-9 with TRBJ2-7; D is possibly TRBD1 (5 bases). V lost 11 bases and J 3 bases, leaving 14 bases between the germline ends. Germline V gives CDR1 SEHNR, CDR2 FQNEAQ (reference sequence). The CDR3 runs 12 residues. The CDR3 is CAQPREGYEQYF. The CDR3 coding sequence is TGTGCCCAGCCCAGGGAAGGCTACGAGCAGTACTTC.

The rearrangement links TRBV15 to TRBJ1-3, with a possible D match to TRBD1 (6 bases). The CDR3 has 13 amino acids. In germline, CDR1 is LNHNV, CDR2 YYDKDF (reference sequence). V lost 3 bases and J lost 4, with 7 bases in between. The chain's CDR3 is CATSSDRGNTIYF. CDR3 nucleotide sequence: TGTGCCACCAGCAGCGACAGGGGAAACACCATATATTTT.

This chain links TRBV7-2 with TRBJ2-1; 14 positions match TRBD2. From germline, CDR1 is SGHTA and CDR2 FQGNSA. The CDR3 contains 15 residues. J was trimmed by 9 bases and V by 5 bases; bases with no gene match: 6. The CDR3 is CASSKTSGRAREQFF. CDR3 nucleotides: TGTGCCAGCAGCAAGACTAGCGGGAGGGCCCGTGAGCAGTTCTTC.

The rearrangement uses TRBV6-4 and TRBJ1-5, with D maybe TRBD1 (6 bases). The CDR3 has 15 residues. The V and J ends lost 0 bases and 4 bases respectively, with 10 bases between them. Germline values: CDR1 MRHNA, CDR2 SNTAGT. CDR3 in amino acids: CASSDSTGSNQPQHF. The CDR3 nucleotides read TGTGCCAGCAGTGACTCGACAGGATCTAATCAGCCCCAGCATTTT.

In this sample, this clone turned up a few times. V gene TRBV21-1 combines with J gene TRBJ1-6; the listed D gene, TRBD1, was not tested against the DNA. TRBV21-1 is described as a pseudogene. This CDR3 has 12 residues. CDR3 residues: CARTGRRSPLHF. The CDR3 DNA follows: TGTGCCAGGACAGGGCGAAGGTCACCCCTCCACTTT.

The chain carries TRBV6-5 and TRBJ1-4; D might be TRBD1 (6 bases). The CDR3 covers 13 residues. The V end was cut by 8 bases, the J end by 8 bases, with 15 bases between. Germline V gene lookup returns CDR1 MNHEY and CDR2 SVGAGI. The CDR3 loop is CASGLQGREKLFF. CDR3 sequence (DNA): TGTGCCAGCGGGCTACAGGGCCGCGAAAAACTGTTTTTT.

This chain joins TRBV4-1 and TRBJ1-3; no reliable D call. Per germline, CDR1 MGHRA and CDR2 YSYEKL. This CDR3 has 15 amino acids. The V gene lost 1 base and the J gene lost 0 bases, with 7 bases spanning the gap. Written as DNA, the CDR3 is TGCGCCAGCAGCCAAGCCCAGATCTCTGGAAACACCATATATTTT. Its translation is CASSQAQISGNTIYF.

This rearrangement joins TRBV28 to TRBJ2-2; D is unresolved. Per the germline V gene, CDR1 is MDHEN and CDR2 is SYDVKM. This CDR3 contains 14 residues. Trimming shortened V by 2 bases and J by 4 bases, and 8 bases separated the two germline ends. The CDR3 here is CASSLEQVTGELFF. The DNA for the CDR3 is TGTGCCAGCAGTTTAGAACAAGTCACCGGGGAGCTGTTTTTT.

The J gene is TRBJ1-2, the V gene TRBV5-1, with TRBD1 identical over 7 bases. Germline V gives CDR1 SGHRS, CDR2 YFSETQ. The CDR3 has 15 amino acids. V lost 0 bases, J lost 3 bases, and 5 bases stayed unmatched. The CDR3 sequence is CASSLVPGTDYGYTF. CDR3 bases: TGCGCCAGCAGCTTGGTACCCGGGACAGACTATGGCTACACCTTC.

V usage is TRBV10-3 and J usage is TRBJ1-4, with 7 bases lining up with TRBD1. The germline V gene encodes CDR1 ENHRY and CDR2 SYGVKD. V was clipped by 1 base and J by 7 bases; unmatched bases: 6. This CDR3 contains 15 residues. CDR3 in amino acids: CAISEFGRGSEKLFF. DNA for the CDR3: TGTGCCATCAGTGAGTTCGGCAGGGGGAGTGAAAAACTGTTTTTT.

V is TRBV4-1 and J is TRBJ2-5, with D perhaps TRBD2 (6 bases). CDR1 is MGHRA, CDR2 YSYEKL, per germline. Deletions cut 1 base from V and 1 base from J, with 13 bases between. This CDR3 has 16 residues. The CDR3 is CASSQVGFGGQETQYF. CDR3 DNA sequence: TGCGCCAGCAGCCAAGTTGGGTTCGGGGGCCAAGAGACCCAGTACTTC.

The chain is built from TRBV7-2 and TRBJ1-4, with D perhaps matching TRBD1 (5 bases). CDR1 SGHTA and CDR2 FQGNSA come from the germline V gene. V was trimmed by 0 bases and J by 8 bases, leaving 10 bases between them. CDR3 length: 14 amino acids. The DNA for the CDR3 is TGTGCCAGCAGCTTAGCGGGGCAGGGAGAAAAACTGTTTTTT. Its translation: CASSLAGQGEKLFF. The full variable domain, in which reference TRBV7-2 and TRBJ1-4 provide the parts outside the CDR3, is GAGVSQSPSNKVTEKGKDVELRCDPISGHTALYWYRQSLGQGLEFLIYFQGNSAPDKSGLPSDRFSAERTGGSVSTLTIQRTQQEDSAVYLCASSLAGQGEKLFFGSGTQLSVL.

This CDR3 is CASSNIHPRLVGGELFF. The CDR3 DNA reads as TGTGCCAGCAGCAACATCCACCCTCGACTAGTGGGCGGGGAGCTGTTTTTT. This sequence joins TRBV13 and TRBJ2-2; the D gene is possibly TRBD2 (6 bases). Trimming took 5 bases from V and 7 from J, leaving 23 bases between them. Germline V gives CDR1 PRHDT, CDR2 FYEKMQ (reference sequence). This CDR3 is built from 17 residues.

The chain's CDR3 is CASSIRSGSQETQYF. Written as DNA, the CDR3 is TGTGCCAGTAGTATAAGGAGTGGGTCCCAAGAGACCCAGTACTTC. V gene TRBV19 combines with J gene TRBJ2-5; D is ambiguous. The CDR3 runs to 15 residues. V was clipped by 2 bases and J by 1 base, with 11 bases between them. Germline V gives CDR1 LNHDA, CDR2 SQIVND (reference sequence).